Given below is one TCR beta chain in context. This clonotype has at least ten counts. The specificity of this receptor is unknown. No much larger clone exists at a distance of one base, and base qualities are not known. This entry comes from a study of T-cell reconstitution after alpha-beta-depleted transplantation in children (dated by TCRdb to about 2016). About the investigation overall: Using TCR repertoire profiling, the study followed T-cell immune reconstitution in a quantitative way in children after TCRalphabeta/CD19-depleted allogeneic hematopoietic cell transplantation.

Library method: PCR. Data came from an Illumina HiSeq 2500. To normalize quantification of the TCRbeta repertoire, the TCR libraries were built with molecular barcoding that relied on unique molecular identifiers. TCRdb ran its own pipeline on the public reads, namely fastp trimming at Q25 and MiXCR clone calling, and kept in-frame beta chains. When rows share a CDR3 protein, they turn into one entry using the most common DNA and genes. The sample profile shows over 400,000 distinct CDR3 sequences; roughly an eighth of them were found once. Over 5.5% of the sample is in the top ten clones. The CDR3, cysteine through phenylalanine, is 15 amino acids long. Left in the record is the CDR3 DNA by itself, 45 bases read in frame from the first base. The junction carries 7 bases between V and J, which are trimmed by 1 base and 0 bases respectively.

This receptor was identified in a human donor who donated a stem cell graft to a child with combined immunodeficiency. The source was PBMCs from the stem cell graft donor, collected from the stem cell graft. The chain uses TRBV12-3 or TRBV12-4 and TRBJ2-1; no D segment can be confidently identified. CDR3 protein: CASSLGPYSYNEQFF. The DNA sequence is given as TGTGCCAGCAGTTTAGGACCCTACTCCTACAATGAGCAGTTCTTC.